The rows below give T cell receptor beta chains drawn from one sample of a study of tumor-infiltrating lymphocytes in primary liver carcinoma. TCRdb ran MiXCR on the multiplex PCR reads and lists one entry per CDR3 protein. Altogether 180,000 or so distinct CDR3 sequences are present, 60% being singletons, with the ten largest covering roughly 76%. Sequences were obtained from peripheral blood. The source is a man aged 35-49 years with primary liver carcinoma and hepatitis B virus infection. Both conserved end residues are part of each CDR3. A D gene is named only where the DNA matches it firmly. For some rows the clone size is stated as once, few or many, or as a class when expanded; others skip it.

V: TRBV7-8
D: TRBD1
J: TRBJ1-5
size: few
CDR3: CASSPGTVGNQPQHF
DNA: TGTGCCAGCAGCCCCGGGACAGTAGGAAATCAGCCCCAGCATTTT

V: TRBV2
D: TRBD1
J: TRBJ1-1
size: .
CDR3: CASSVDRGLGEAFF
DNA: TGTGCCAGCAGTGTAGACAGGGGGCTCGGTGAAGCTTTCTTT

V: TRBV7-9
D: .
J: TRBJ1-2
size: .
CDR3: CASSLSFQGGYTF
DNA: TGTGCCAGCAGCTTATCCTTCCAGGGGGGCTACACCTTC

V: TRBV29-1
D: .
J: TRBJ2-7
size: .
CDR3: CSAISWDYEQYF
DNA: TGCAGCGCTATAAGCTGGGACTACGAGCAGTACTTC

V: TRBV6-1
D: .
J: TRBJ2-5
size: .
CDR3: CASVAFRGETQYF
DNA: TGTGCCAGCGTGGCCTTCAGGGGCGAGACCCAGTACTTC

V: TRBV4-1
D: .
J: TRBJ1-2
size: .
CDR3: CASSQGSPLSNYGYTF
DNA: TGCGCCAGCAGCCAAGGGAGCCCCCTTTCGAACTATGGCTACACCTTC

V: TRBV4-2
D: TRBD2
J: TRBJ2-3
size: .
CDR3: CTNSPNAGGDTQYF
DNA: TGTACCAACAGCCCCAATGCCGGGGGGGATACGCAGTATTTT

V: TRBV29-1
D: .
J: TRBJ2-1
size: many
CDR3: CSVDVAPEYNEQFF
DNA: TGCAGCGTTGATGTAGCCCCCGAGTACAATGAGCAGTTCTTC

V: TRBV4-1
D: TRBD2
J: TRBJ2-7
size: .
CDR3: CASSQGLAGVPYEQYF
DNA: TGCGCCAGCAGCCAAGGTCTAGCGGGGGTCCCCTACGAGCAGTACTTC

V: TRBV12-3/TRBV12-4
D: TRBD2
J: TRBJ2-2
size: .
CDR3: CASTLYGGSSDTGELFF
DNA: TGTGCCAGCACCCTTTACGGCGGGAGTTCGGACACCGGGGAGCTGTTTTTT

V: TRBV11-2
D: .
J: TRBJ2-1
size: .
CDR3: CASKPGYDFYNEQFF
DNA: TGTGCCAGCAAGCCAGGATACGACTTTTACAATGAGCAGTTCTTC

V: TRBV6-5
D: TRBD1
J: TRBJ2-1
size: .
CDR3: CVSSYSGQGAGNEQFF
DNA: TGTGTCAGCAGTTACTCGGGGCAGGGGGCAGGAAATGAGCAGTTCTTC

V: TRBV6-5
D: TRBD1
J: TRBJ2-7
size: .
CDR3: CASSYSQGAPYEQYF
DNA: TGTGCCAGCAGTTACTCACAGGGGGCACCCTACGAGCAGTACTTC

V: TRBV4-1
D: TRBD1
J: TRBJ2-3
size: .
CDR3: CASSRGTGAPDTQYF
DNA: TGCGCCAGCAGTCGAGGGACAGGGGCTCCAGATACGCAGTATTTT

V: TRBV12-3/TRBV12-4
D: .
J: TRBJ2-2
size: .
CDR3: CASRYLTSTWELFF
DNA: TGTGCCAGCAGATACTTAACGAGCACCTGGGAGCTGTTTTTT

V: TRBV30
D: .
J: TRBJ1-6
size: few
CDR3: CARTHTATTLHF
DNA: TGTGCCCGGACCCACACGGCGACGACCCTCCACTTT

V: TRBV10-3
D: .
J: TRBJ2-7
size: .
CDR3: CAVSPGTSGSSYEQYF
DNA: TGTGCCGTCAGTCCCGGGACCAGCGGGTCTTCCTACGAGCAGTACTTC

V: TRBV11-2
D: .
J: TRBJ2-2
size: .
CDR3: CASSPSIHPNTGELFF
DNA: TGTGCCAGCAGCCCTTCTATCCATCCGAACACCGGAGAGCTGTTTTTT

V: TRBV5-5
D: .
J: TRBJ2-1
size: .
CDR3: CANSFEGTVIYNEQFF
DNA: TGTGCCAACAGCTTCGAGGGGACCGTGATCTACAATGAGCAGTTCTTC

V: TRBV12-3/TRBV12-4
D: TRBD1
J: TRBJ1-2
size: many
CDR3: CASSRGGTGDRANYGYTF
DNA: TGTGCCAGCAGCCGCGGGGGGACAGGGGACCGAGCTAACTATGGCTACACCTTC

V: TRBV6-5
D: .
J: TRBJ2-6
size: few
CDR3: CASSYVRDTSGANVLTF
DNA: TGTGCCAGCAGTTACGTGCGGGACACCTCTGGGGCCAACGTCCTGACTTTC

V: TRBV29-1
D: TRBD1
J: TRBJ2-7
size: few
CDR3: CSVRTGGSRAYEQYF
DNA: TGCAGCGTTCGTACAGGGGGGTCTCGGGCCTACGAGCAGTACTTC

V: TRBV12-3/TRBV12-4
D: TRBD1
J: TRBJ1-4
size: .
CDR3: CASSPGTGYEKLFF
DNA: TGTGCCAGCAGCCCCGGGACAGGGTACGAAAAACTGTTTTTT

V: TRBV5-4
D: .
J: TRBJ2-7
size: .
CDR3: CATRDFSAYEQYF
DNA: TGTGCCACCAGGGACTTCTCAGCCTACGAGCAGTACTTC

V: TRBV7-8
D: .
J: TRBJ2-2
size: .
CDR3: CASSLPSRRKGNTGELFF
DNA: TGTGCCAGCAGCCTACCCTCCCGGAGGAAGGGGAACACCGGGGAGCTGTTTTTT